The following is a T cell receptor beta chain sequence with its context. This sample stems from a study of blood T cell repertoires in COVID-19. The wider study: The United States, Italy and Spain were the sources of the acute and convalescent COVID-19 samples.

The CDR3 extends over 18 amino acids. CDR1 is SGHAT, CDR2 FQNNGV, per germline. Trimming took off 1 base at V and 7 bases at J, with 20 bases between the two ends. Here immunoSEQ multiplex PCR was the method, and the copy in TCRdb shows in-frame clones only, minus some. This sample has over 80,000 clones, with 80% to 90% found just once. The chain combines TRBV11-2 with TRBJ1-6, with a possible D match to TRBD1 (6 bases). What was sequenced was peripheral blood. The receptor was derived from a woman aged 60-75 years with acute or convalescent COVID-19. CDR3 protein: CASSLGPPSGGWNSPLHF. Written as DNA, the CDR3 is TGTGCCAGCAGCTTAGGTCCGCCCAGTGGGGGCTGGAATTCACCCCTCCACTTT.